In its sample, the clone carrying this TCR beta chain was seen a few times. Its specificity is not known. This specimen belongs to a study of T-cell memory formation after mild COVID-19. TCRdb independently ran MiXCR on the 5' RACE reads; one entry per CDR3 protein. The table lists hundreds of thousands of distinct CDR3 sequences, approximately 15% of them singletons, with 20% to 25% in the top ten. Overall study results and limits: Later expanders leaned CD4+, whereas day 15 to 85 contracting clones were balanced CD4/CD8.

The CDR3 consists of 15 residues. Per the germline V gene, CDR1 is SGHTA and CDR2 is FQGTGA. The ends were cut back, 3 bases at V and 10 bases at J, with 16 bases in the middle. The sequence was collected from a man aged 18 to 35 who had mild COVID-19 (a few samples of this study predate the infection). Cell type and time point are not known. The sample comprised PBMCs or a T cell subset sorted from them (not recorded which). The rearrangement links TRBV7-3 to TRBJ2-6; TRBD1 is a possible D gene (5 bases). The CDR3 loop is CASSFFPGAANVLTF. The DNA of the CDR3 is TGTGCCAGCAGCTTCTTCCCTGGGGCCGCGAACGTCCTGACTTTC. The full variable domain, in which reference TRBV7-3 and TRBJ2-6 provide the parts outside the CDR3, is GAGVSQTPSNKVTEKGKYVELRCDPISGHTALYWYRQSLGQGPEFLIYFQGTGAADDSGLPNDRFFAVRPEGSVSTLKIQRTERGDSAVYLCASSFFPGAANVLTFGAGSRLTVL.